This T cell receptor (beta chain) was sequenced for a study of cytomegalovirus exposure and HLA in healthy donors. The germline gives CDR1 LNHNV, CDR2 YYDKDF (reference sequence). This CDR3 has 15 residues. V shed 5 bases, J shed 5 bases, and the junction held 7 bases outside the gene matches. Study findings and constraints: According to a later analysis, donors in an Asian-associated ancestry cluster reportedly had fewer N-insertions than the approximately 670-donor mean.

The PCR had 60 Vbeta and 13 Jbeta primers. Clones were read by immunoSEQ multiplex PCR, and TCRdb kept only the in-frame ones, dropping some. The data hold about 98,000 clones, with around 80% observed a single time. With respect to this clone: Its antigen remains unknown.

The sequencing sample was made of PBMCs. The source is a man in his 60s in good health and CMV-seropositive. V gene TRBV15 combines with J gene TRBJ2-5, with 11 bases aligning to TRBD2. The CDR3 region is CATSGYRLAGETQYF. For the CDR3, the DNA is TGTGCCACCAGCGGCTACAGACTAGCGGGGGAGACCCAGTACTTC.